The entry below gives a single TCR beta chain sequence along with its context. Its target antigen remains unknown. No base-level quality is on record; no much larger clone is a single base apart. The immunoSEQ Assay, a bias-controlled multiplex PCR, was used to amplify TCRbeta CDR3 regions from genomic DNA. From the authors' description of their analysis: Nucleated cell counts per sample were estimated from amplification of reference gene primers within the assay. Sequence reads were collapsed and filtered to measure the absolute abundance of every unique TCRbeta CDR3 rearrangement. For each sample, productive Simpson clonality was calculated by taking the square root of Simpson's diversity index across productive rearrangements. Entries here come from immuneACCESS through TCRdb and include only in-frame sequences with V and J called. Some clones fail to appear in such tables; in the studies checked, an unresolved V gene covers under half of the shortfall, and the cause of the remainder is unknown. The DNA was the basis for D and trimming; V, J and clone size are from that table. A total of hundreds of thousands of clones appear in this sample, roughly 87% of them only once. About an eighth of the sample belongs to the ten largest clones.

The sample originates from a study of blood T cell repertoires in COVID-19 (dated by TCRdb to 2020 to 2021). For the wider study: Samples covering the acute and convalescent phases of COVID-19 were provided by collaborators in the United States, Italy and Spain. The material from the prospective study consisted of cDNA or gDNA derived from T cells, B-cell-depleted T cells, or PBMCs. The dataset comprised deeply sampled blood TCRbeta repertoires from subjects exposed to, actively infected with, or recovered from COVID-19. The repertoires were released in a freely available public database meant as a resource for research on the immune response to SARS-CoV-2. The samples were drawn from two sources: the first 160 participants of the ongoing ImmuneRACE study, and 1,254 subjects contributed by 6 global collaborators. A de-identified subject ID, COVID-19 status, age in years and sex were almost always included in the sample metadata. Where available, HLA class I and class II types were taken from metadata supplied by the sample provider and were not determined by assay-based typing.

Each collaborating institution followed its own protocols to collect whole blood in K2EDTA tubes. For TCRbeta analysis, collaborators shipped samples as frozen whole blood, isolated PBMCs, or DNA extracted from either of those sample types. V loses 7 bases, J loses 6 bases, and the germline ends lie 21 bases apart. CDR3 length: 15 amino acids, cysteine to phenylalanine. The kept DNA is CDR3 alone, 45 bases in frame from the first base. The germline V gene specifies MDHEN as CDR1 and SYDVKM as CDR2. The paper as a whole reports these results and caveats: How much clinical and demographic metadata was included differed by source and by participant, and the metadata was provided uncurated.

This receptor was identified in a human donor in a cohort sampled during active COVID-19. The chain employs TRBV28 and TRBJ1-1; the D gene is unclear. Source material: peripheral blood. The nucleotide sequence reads TGTGCCAGCAACAAACCTGGCAGTCTCGTACCTGAAGCTTTCTTT. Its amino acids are CASNKPGSLVPEAFF.